This is a list of T cell receptor beta chains from one sample in a study of blood T cell repertoires in COVID-19. Sequencing was performed with immunoSEQ multiplex PCR; in TCRdb, only in-frame clones are kept and a portion is missing. In the table there are about 430,000 clones, around 89% of which are singletons. Sequenced material: PBMCs or T cells enriched from blood (not recorded which). The receptor source for this set is a woman aged 25 to 45 with acute COVID-19. Both conserved end residues are part of each CDR3. A D gene is named only where the DNA matches it firmly. Clone sizes are given selectively: once, few, many, or a class where the clone is expanded.

TRBV11-2,TRBD2,TRBJ2-3,once,CASSLAGGLPTDTQYF,TGTGCCAGCAGCTTAGCCGGGGGACTACCCACAGATACGCAGTATTTT
TRBV25-1,TRBD1,TRBJ1-2,once,CASTGDSNYGYTF,TGTGCCAGCACCGGGGACAGTAACTATGGCTACACCTTC
TRBV7-2,-,TRBJ2-5,-,CASSLGHGSAQYF,TGTGCCAGCAGCTTAGGACATGGGTCGGCCCAGTACTTC
TRBV2,-,TRBJ1-1,-,CASSVQGLTEAFF,TGTGCCAGCAGTGTGCAGGGTTTAACTGAAGCTTTCTTT
TRBV30,TRBD1,TRBJ2-4,-,CAWSNSGQADIQYF,TGTGCCTGGAGTAACTCCGGACAGGCGGACATTCAGTACTTC
TRBV3-1/TRBV3-2,TRBD1,TRBJ1-5,-,CASSQGLVLGTGGGMTQPQHF,TGTGCCAGCAGCCAAGGATTAGTCCTCGGGACAGGGGGCGGGATGACTCAGCCCCAGCATTTT
TRBV10-2,-,TRBJ1-1,-,CASSEQGMVTEAFF,TGCGCCAGCAGTGAGCAGGGGATGGTCACTGAAGCTTTCTTT
TRBV27,TRBD1,TRBJ1-2,-,CASSSPGQGLSGYTF,TGTGCCAGCAGTTCACCGGGACAGGGACTAAGCGGCTACACCTTC
TRBV27,TRBD1,TRBJ1-1,-,CASWTGFLSNTEAFF,TGTGCCAGCTGGACAGGGTTTTTATCGAACACTGAAGCTTTCTTT
TRBV4-1,TRBD2,TRBJ2-1,-,CASSQGEGRNEQFF,TGCGCCAGCAGCCAAGGGGAGGGAAGGAATGAGCAGTTCTTC
TRBV28,-,TRBJ1-6,-,CASSPNDRISSPLHF,TGTGCCAGCAGTCCGAATGACAGGATAAGTTCACCCCTCCACTTT
TRBV7-2,-,TRBJ2-3,-,CASSLALGVTQYF,TGTGCCAGCAGCTTAGCCCTCGGGGTTACGCAGTATTTT
TRBV27,-,TRBJ2-5,-,CASSSRVLGEETQYF,TGTGCCAGCAGTAGCAGGGTTTTGGGCGAAGAGACCCAGTACTTC
TRBV7-2,-,TRBJ1-5,-,CASSLSSGYLSNQPQHF,TGTGCCAGCAGCTTGTCCTCAGGCTATCTTAGCAATCAGCCCCAGCATTTT
TRBV7-3,-,TRBJ2-4,-,CASSVGTPIDLSKNIQYF,TGTGCCAGCAGCGTCGGGACACCGATAGATTTGTCCAAAAACATTCAGTACTTC
TRBV3-1/TRBV3-2,-,TRBJ2-2,-,CASSQDRRGGPGELFF,TGTGCCAGCAGCCAAGATCGGAGAGGGGGACCCGGGGAGCTGTTTTTT
TRBV7-9,TRBD1,TRBJ2-1,-,CASSLWAPGGNEQFF,TGTGCCAGCAGCCTGTGGGCGCCAGGGGGCAATGAGCAGTTCTTC
TRBV10-3,TRBD2,TRBJ2-3,-,CAISERRTSGGQGDTQYF,TGTGCCATCAGTGAGCGCCGGACTAGCGGGGGCCAGGGGGATACGCAGTATTTT
TRBV5-8,TRBD1,TRBJ2-7,-,CASSPRTGSYEQYF,TGTGCCAGCAGCCCCAGGACAGGCTCCTACGAGCAGTACTTC
TRBV7-2,-,TRBJ2-7,once,CASSLLAGEQYF,TGTGCCAGCAGCTTACTAGCAGGCGAGCAGTACTTC
TRBV2,-,TRBJ1-6,-,CASHVRDLPLHF,TGTGCCAGCCACGTTAGGGACTTACCTCTCCACTTT
TRBV6-5,TRBD1,TRBJ1-1,once,CASSYGTGGDTEAFF,TGTGCCAGCAGTTACGGGACAGGGGGAGACACTGAAGCTTTCTTT
TRBV7-9,-,TRBJ1-4,-,CASSLDISEEKLFF,TGTGCCAGCAGCTTGGACATCTCTGAGGAAAAACTGTTTTTT
TRBV5-1,-,TRBJ1-1,-,CASSWQGNTEAFF,TGCGCCAGCAGCTGGCAGGGAAACACTGAAGCTTTCTTT
TRBV2,-,TRBJ1-1,-,CASDRRGRITEAFF,TGTGCCAGCGACAGAAGGGGCAGAATCACTGAAGCTTTCTTT
TRBV2,TRBD2,TRBJ2-1,-,CASTWTSGYNEQFF,TGTGCCAGCACCTGGACTAGCGGCTACAATGAGCAGTTCTTC
TRBV5-1,-,TRBJ2-2,-,CATRSVGELFF,TGCGCCACGCGGTCGGTCGGGGAGCTGTTTTTT
TRBV7-3,-,TRBJ2-3,-,CASSPAQGGTDTQYF,TGTGCCAGCAGCCCGGCACAGGGCGGCACAGATACGCAGTATTTT
TRBV6-5,TRBD1,TRBJ2-2,-,CASSPPQGFGELFF,TGTGCCAGCAGTCCCCCACAGGGGTTCGGGGAGCTGTTTTTT
TRBV10-1,TRBD1,TRBJ2-7,-,CASSDTGGFYEQYF,TGCGCCAGCAGTGATACAGGGGGATTCTACGAGCAGTACTTC
TRBV2,-,TRBJ2-6,-,CASSVGSLSGANVLTF,TGTGCCAGCAGTGTGGGCAGCCTCTCTGGGGCCAACGTCCTGACTTTC
TRBV9,TRBD1,TRBJ2-1,-,CASSVDRGRLDEQFF,TGTGCCAGCAGCGTAGATAGGGGGCGGCTCGATGAGCAGTTCTTC
TRBV5-1,-,TRBJ2-2,-,CASSKGLNTGELFF,TGCGCCAGCAGTAAGGGACTGAACACCGGGGAGCTGTTTTTT
TRBV28,-,TRBJ1-5,-,CASSLLPGTNRRQPQHF,TGTGCCAGCAGTCTCTTACCCGGGACAAACCGTCGTCAGCCCCAGCATTTT
TRBV5-6,-,TRBJ1-6,-,CASSLEGGNSPLHF,TGTGCCAGCAGCTTGGAAGGGGGTAATTCACCCCTCCACTTT
TRBV4-1,-,TRBJ2-7,-,CASRPEPQFSYEQYF,TGCGCCAGCAGGCCCGAACCGCAGTTCTCCTACGAGCAGTACTTC
TRBV7-9,TRBD1,TRBJ2-2,-,CASSRGTGGLNTGELFF,TGTGCCAGCAGCCGAGGGACAGGGGGCTTGAACACCGGGGAGCTGTTTTTT
TRBV4-1,TRBD1,TRBJ2-7,once,CASSQEGDRGYEQYF,TGCGCCAGCAGCCAAGAAGGAGACAGGGGGTACGAGCAGTACTTC
TRBV7-9,-,TRBJ1-2,-,CASALQAGEGGYTF,TGTGCCAGCGCCCTCCAGGCGGGCGAGGGTGGCTACACCTTC
TRBV18,TRBD2,TRBJ2-1,once,CASSPPTWTSGGLNYNEQFF,TGTGCCAGCTCACCGCCAACCTGGACTAGCGGGGGGCTAAACTACAATGAGCAGTTCTTC
TRBV7-9,TRBD1,TRBJ2-7,-,CASSLVETGAYEQYF,TGTGCCAGCAGCTTAGTAGAGACAGGGGCCTACGAGCAGTACTTC
TRBV10-3,-,TRBJ1-4,-,CAISESGQTLGLNEKLFF,TGTGCCATCAGTGAGTCGGGGCAAACTCTTGGGCTTAATGAAAAACTGTTTTTT
TRBV27,-,TRBJ1-6,-,CASTGVGSPLHF,TGTGCCAGCACAGGGGTAGGATCACCCCTCCACTTT
TRBV6-4,TRBD1,TRBJ1-1,-,CASSEKYRGGHTEAFF,TGTGCCAGCAGTGAGAAGTACAGGGGTGGGCACACTGAAGCTTTCTTT
TRBV3-1/TRBV3-2,-,TRBJ2-4,-,CASSQTGQLKNIQYF,TGTGCCAGCAGCCAAACAGGGCAACTCAAAAACATTCAGTACTTC
TRBV27,-,TRBJ1-3,-,CASSLTGTNGNTIYF,TGTGCCAGCAGCCTGACCGGGACAAATGGAAACACCATATATTTT
TRBV13,TRBD1,TRBJ2-2,once,CASSPGTGGRTGELFF,TGTGCCAGCAGCCCCGGGACAGGGGGAAGGACCGGGGAGCTGTTTTTT
TRBV5-6,-,TRBJ2-1,-,CASNSLVFGVNEQFF,TGTGCCAGCAACTCACTAGTTTTTGGGGTCAATGAGCAGTTCTTC
TRBV3-1/TRBV3-2,TRBD1,TRBJ1-3,-,CASSLRDRGAGNTIYF,TGTGCCAGCAGCCTCCGGGACAGGGGAGCGGGAAACACCATATATTTT
TRBV3-1/TRBV3-2,TRBD2,TRBJ2-7,once,CASSLGLAGTYEQYF,TGTGCCAGCAGCCTGGGACTAGCGGGGACCTACGAGCAGTACTTC
TRBV6-5,-,TRBJ1-3,-,CASVMANGNTIYF,TGTGCCAGCGTTATGGCAAACGGAAACACCATATATTTT
TRBV5-1,TRBD1,TRBJ1-3,-,CASSTGALSGNTIYF,TGCGCCAGCAGCACAGGGGCCCTCTCTGGAAACACCATATATTTT
TRBV5-6,TRBD1,TRBJ2-7,once,CASNYRGLKEQYF,TGTGCCAGCAACTACAGGGGGCTCAAGGAGCAGTACTTC
TRBV2,TRBD1,TRBJ1-6,-,CASSEQGEGNSPLHF,TGTGCCAGCAGCGAACAGGGGGAAGGGAATTCACCCCTCCACTTT
TRBV6-4,TRBD1,TRBJ2-2,-,CASSETGAGELFF,TGTGCCAGCAGTGAGACAGGGGCCGGGGAGCTGTTTTTT
TRBV6-2/TRBV6-3,TRBD2,TRBJ2-7,many,CASSRPSLKRGSYEQYF,TGTGCCAGCAGCCGCCCCTCTCTAAAGCGGGGATCCTACGAGCAGTACTTC
TRBV4-3,TRBD1,TRBJ2-7,-,CASSQAGTATPYEQYF,TGCGCCAGCAGCCAAGCCGGGACAGCGACACCCTACGAGCAGTACTTC
TRBV13,-,TRBJ2-1,-,CASSLGRAGEKQFF,TGTGCCAGCAGCTTAGGCCGGGCAGGGGAAAAGCAGTTCTTC
TRBV19,TRBD1,TRBJ2-1,-,CASSIMSGQGNEQFF,TGTGCCAGTAGTATAATGTCGGGACAGGGGAATGAGCAGTTCTTC
TRBV19,-,TRBJ1-1,-,CASSTPWGGDMNTEAFF,TGTGCCAGTAGTACTCCCTGGGGGGGGGACATGAACACTGAAGCTTTCTTT